Listed here are 22 T cell receptor beta chains from one sample, sequenced in a study of blood T cell repertoires in COVID-19. Assay: immunoSEQ multiplex PCR; the TCRdb copy retains only in-frame clones and omits some. This table has 210,000 or so clones, 70% to 90% appearing once. Sequenced sample: peripheral blood. Every receptor here comes from a man aged 50 to 60 with COVID-19, enrolled during active disease.

This clone was counted a single time. V is TRBV19 and J is TRBJ1-2; TRBD1 matches at 12 bases. CDR3 length: 15 amino acids. The junction had 10 bases not matched to a gene; V was cut back by 6 bases and J by 8 bases. Germline CDR1 LNHDA, CDR2 SQIVND (reference sequence). The chain's CDR3 is CASSRGTGGASGYTF. The CDR3 nucleotides are TGTGCCAGTAGCCGCGGGACAGGGGGCGCTTCCGGCTACACCTTC.

This clone was seen only a few times. V is TRBV6-5 and J is TRBJ1-2; perhaps TRBD1 as D (5 bases). CDR3 length equals 13 residues. Germline CDR1 and CDR2: MNHEY and SVGAGI. V lost 0 bases and J 7 bases, leaving 9 bases between the germline ends. CDR3 nucleotides: TGTGCCAGCAGTTACTCGCAGGGCGTTGGCTACACCTTC. This encodes CASSYSQGVGYTF.

This clone was observed a single time. The chain combines TRBV10-1 with TRBJ2-2, with a weak D call TRBD2 (6 bases). Trimming removed 2 bases from V and 6 bases from J, with 10 bases in between. Germline CDR1 and CDR2: WNHNN and SYGVQD (reference sequence). The CDR3 length is 14 residues. CDR3 sequence reads: CASSEKTGAGELFF. The CDR3 DNA sequence: TGCGCCAGCAGTGAGAAGACGGGGGCCGGGGAGCTGTTTTTT.

The chain is built from TRBV28 and TRBJ2-7, with 10 bases identical to TRBD2. This CDR3 comprises 15 residues. CDR1 is MDHEN, CDR2 SYDVKM, per germline. The trim removed 7 bases at V and 2 bases at J, leaving 8 bases unmatched. The chain's CDR3 is CASIEASGGAYEQYF. CDR3 nucleotide sequence: TGTGCCAGCATAGAAGCTAGCGGGGGCGCCTACGAGCAGTACTTC.

The chain combines TRBV24-1 with TRBJ2-3; 7 bases line up with TRBD2. J was trimmed by 4 bases and V by 7 bases; bases with no gene match: 10. This CDR3 has 15 residues. CDR1 and CDR2 from the germline V gene are KGHDR and SFDVKD. The CDR3 loop reads CATSDTSVKADTQYF. In nucleotides, the CDR3 is TGTGCCACCAGCGATACTAGCGTTAAGGCAGATACGCAGTATTTT.

This rearrangement joins TRBV5-1 to TRBJ1-3; D is unresolved. CDR1 is SGHRS and CDR2 is YFSETQ in the germline V gene. The CDR3 totals 13 residues. V was cut by 5 bases and J by 3 bases, with 9 bases left in between. The CDR3 reads CASSPGNGNTIYF. Here the CDR3 DNA reads TGCGCCAGCAGTCCGGGGAATGGAAACACCATATATTTT.

This sequence joins TRBV9 and TRBJ2-1; perhaps TRBD2 as D (6 bases). Germline V gene sequence: CDR1 SGDLS, CDR2 YYNGEE. Trimming stripped 3 bases from V and 0 bases from J, with 13 bases between. CDR3 length equals 16 residues. The chain's CDR3 is CASSAVADSSYNEQFF. The CDR3 DNA reads TGTGCCAGCAGCGCTGTAGCGGATAGCTCCTACAATGAGCAGTTCTTC.

The rearrangement uses TRBV19 and TRBJ1-1; the D is unclear. This CDR3 has 13 amino acids. Trimming left V 4 bases short and J 0 bases short, with 6 bases between. The V gene's germline CDR1 is LNHDA and CDR2 SQIVND (reference sequence). CDR3 in DNA: TGTGCCAGTAGTACGGACTTGAACACTGAAGCTTTCTTT. It translates to CASSTDLNTEAFF.

This clone appeared a single time. The CDR3 DNA is TGTGCCAGCAGCTTAGCCAGGGGTGATGAGCAGTTCTTC. Protein: CASSLARGDEQFF. This chain connects TRBV7-6 to TRBJ2-1, with a tentative D call TRBD1 (6 bases). The V gene lost 0 bases and the J gene lost 8 bases, with 8 bases spanning the gap. From germline, CDR1 is SGHVS and CDR2 FNYEAQ. This CDR3 is 13 amino acids long.

This clone was recorded once. The V gene is TRBV5-4, the J gene TRBJ2-3, with 9 bases identical to TRBD2. The CDR3 is made up of 15 amino acids. Germline CDR1 SGHNT, CDR2 YYREEE (reference sequence). The V segment lost 5 bases and the J segment 1 base; nucleotides outside the gene matches: 5. CDR3 region: CASRSIAGGTDTQYF. The DNA of the CDR3 is TGTGCCAGCAGGTCCATAGCGGGGGGCACAGATACGCAGTATTTT.

This clone was found a few times. The J gene is TRBJ1-1, the V gene TRBV5-5; D possibly corresponds to TRBD1 (5 bases). The germline gives CDR1 SGHKS, CDR2 YYEKEE (reference sequence). This CDR3 has 15 amino acids. V was cut by 0 bases and J by 2 bases, with 11 bases left in between. DNA for the CDR3: TGTGCCAGCAGCTTGGGACAGACCGGAAACACTGAAGCTTTCTTT. Protein: CASSLGQTGNTEAFF. Filled out from reference TRBV5-5 and TRBJ1-1, the complete variable domain reads DAGVTQSPTHLIKTRGQQVTLRCSPISGHKSVSWYQQVLGQGPQFIFQYYEKEERGRGNFPDRFSARQFPNYSSELNVNALLLGDSALYLCASSLGQTGNTEAFFGQGTRLTVV.

The chain has TRBV5-5 and TRBJ1-1; 7 bases are a match to TRBD1. CDR3 size: 18 residues. V dropped 0 bases and J dropped 0; count of bases not matched to a gene: 11. CDR1 is SGHKS, CDR2 YYEKEE, per germline (reference sequence). The DNA for the CDR3 is TGTGCCAGCAGCTTGGCCTTTGGACAGGCGACAATGAACACTGAAGCTTTCTTT. Encoded protein: CASSLAFGQATMNTEAFF.

This clone appeared once. The genes are TRBV6-5 and TRBJ2-2; TRBD2 agrees at 9 bases. V lost 6 bases, J lost 6 bases, and 8 bases stayed unmatched. The CDR3 consists of 15 residues. Germline CDR1 is MNHEY and CDR2 is SVGAGI. In nucleotides, the CDR3 is TGTGCCAGCAGGCGGGGGGGCCGTCTCTCCGGGGAGCTGTTTTTT. This codes for CASRRGGRLSGELFF.

The rearrangement joins TRBV29-1 to TRBJ1-1; TRBD1 might be the D (5 bases). With 4 bases removed from V and 4 bases from J, the gap between germline ends came to 13 bases. Germline CDR1 and CDR2: SQVTM and ANQGSEA. The CDR3 is 13 residues long. The CDR3 region is CSVGVGGLTEAFF. CDR3 nucleotides: TGCAGCGTTGGGGTCGGGGGACTCACTGAAGCTTTCTTT. The full variable domain, with the rest looked up from reference TRBV29-1 and TRBJ1-1, is SAVISQKPSRDICQRGTSLTIQCQVDSQVTMMFWYRQQPGQSLTLIATANQGSEATYESGFVIDKFPISRPNLTFSTLTVSNMSPEDSSIYLCSVGVGGLTEAFFGQGTRLTVV.

The chain combines TRBV28 with TRBJ2-5, with D unresolved. CDR1 MDHEN and CDR2 SYDVKM come from the germline V gene. The length of the CDR3 is 11 residues. With 3 bases removed from V and 4 bases from J, the gap between germline ends came to 3 bases. CDR3: CASSLRETQYF. The CDR3 DNA reads as TGTGCCAGCAGTTTGCGAGAGACCCAGTACTTC. Complete variable domain (other parts from reference TRBV28 and TRBJ2-5): DVKVTQSSRYLVKRTGEKVFLECVQDMDHENMFWYRQDPGLGLRLIYFSYDVKMKEKGDIPEGYSVSREKKERFSLILESASTNQTSMYLCASSLRETQYFGPGTRLLVL.

This sequence joins TRBV5-1 and TRBJ2-1, with 8 nucleotides matching TRBD1. Germline V lookup: CDR1 SGHRS, CDR2 YFSETQ. The CDR3 is 15 residues long. The trim removed 0 bases at V and 5 bases at J, leaving 4 bases unmatched. CDR3 sequence: CASSLVLGQDNEQFF. The CDR3 DNA is TGCGCCAGCAGCTTGGTGTTGGGACAGGACAATGAGCAGTTCTTC.

The chain joins TRBV27 to TRBJ2-1; 10 bases are shared with TRBD2. The CDR3 is 15 amino acids. V shed 5 bases, J shed 9 bases, and the junction held 10 bases outside the gene matches. CDR1 and CDR2 from the germline V gene are MNHEY and SMNVEV (reference sequence). The CDR3 sequence: CASSKIAGGVSEQFF. For the CDR3, the DNA is TGTGCCAGCAGTAAGATAGCGGGGGGCGTTAGTGAGCAGTTCTTC.

The chain joins TRBV14 to TRBJ2-2; possible D gene TRBD1, 5 bases. Germline CDR1 is SGHDN and CDR2 is FVKESK. The CDR3 is made up of 15 amino acids. V dropped 2 bases and J dropped 5 bases, with 12 bases sitting between them. The CDR3 region has the DNA TGTGCCAGCAGCCAAAAGGCAGGGCGGACCGGGGAGCTGTTTTTT. Its protein product is CASSQKAGRTGELFF.

Only one count was recorded for this clone. This chain joins TRBV2 and TRBJ1-6; 9 bases fit TRBD1. Germline CDR1 SNHLY, CDR2 FYNNEI. Unmatched junction bases numbered 12, after V lost 5 bases and J lost 7 bases. CDR3 length: 17 amino acids. CDR3 nucleotide sequence: TGTGCCAGCAGTTCTCCCGGGACAGGGAGTTTCAATTCACCCCTCCACTTT. Protein sequence: CASSSPGTGSFNSPLHF.

This clone was counted a single time. The chain joins TRBV2 to TRBJ2-7, with a tentative D call TRBD1 (5 bases). Germline loops: CDR1 SNHLY, CDR2 FYNNEI. Between the trimmed V and J ends, which lost 3 bases and 1 base, there was a span of 10 bases. The CDR3 runs to 14 residues. The CDR3 DNA follows: TGTGCCAGCAGTGATCAGGACACATCCTACGAGCAGTACTTC. This codes for CASSDQDTSYEQYF.

This chain connects TRBV4-1 to TRBJ1-6; possible D gene TRBD1, 5 bases. This CDR3 spans 18 amino acids. Germline V gene lookup returns CDR1 MGHRA and CDR2 YSYEKL. V was shortened by 3 bases and J by 0 bases, with 15 bases between the two germline ends. The CDR3, as DNA: TGCGCCAGCAGCCATCCCCGACAAGGGGACTCCTATAATTCACCCCTCCACTTT. Its protein is CASSHPRQGDSYNSPLHF.

V is TRBV7-2 and J is TRBJ2-1, with D possibly matching TRBD2 (6 bases). The V gene's germline CDR1 is SGHTA and CDR2 FQGNSA. The CDR3 runs to 15 residues. The V end lost 2 bases, the J end lost 4 bases, and 12 bases lay between the germline ends. CDR3 sequence (DNA): TGTGCCAGCAGCTTATTACCGGGAGCGTACAATGAGCAGTTCTTC. Translation: CASSLLPGAYNEQFF.